A single sample is the source of the 31 T cell receptor beta chains below, sequenced in a study of OX40 agonist ivuxolimab in advanced cancers. Libraries came from the immunoSEQ multiplex PCR assay. TCRdb obtained this table from immuneACCESS and retained in-frame rearrangements with V and J assigned. These tables miss some clones; where compared with another copy, unresolved V genes account for less than half of the shortfall, and the remainder is unexplained. This sample has 70,000 to 95,000 clones in its table, and 90% of those were observed once. In total, the top ten clones hold approximately 0.69% of the sample. The material was CD4+ or CD8+ T cells sorted from blood, obtained in a trial of the OX40 agonist ivuxolimab. Receptors were obtained from an adult with an advanced solid tumor such as melanoma, head and neck, liver or kidney cancer.

This clone was seen a few times. This chain links TRBV4-1 with TRBJ2-3; maybe TRBD1 (6 bases). The CDR3 length is 15 residues. Trimming removed 1 base at V and 6 bases at J, with 14 bases between. Germline V gene lookup returns CDR1 MGHRA and CDR2 YSYEKL. CDR3 protein: CASSQGSGTLDTQYF. CDR3 in DNA: TGCGCCAGCAGCCAAGGTTCTGGGACACTGGATACGCAGTATTTT.

Only one count was recorded for this clone. The J gene is TRBJ2-3, the V gene TRBV18; weak D call: TRBD2 (6 bases). The CDR3 is 14 amino acids. Trimming removed 4 bases at V and 2 bases at J, with 10 bases between. The V gene's germline CDR1 is KGHSH and CDR2 LQKENI. The CDR3 sequence is CASSRSGHTDTQYF. CDR3 bases: TGTGCCAGCTCACGTAGCGGCCACACAGATACGCAGTATTTT.

V is TRBV7-8 and J is TRBJ1-2; the match to TRBD1 covers 10 bases. This CDR3 spans 16 amino acids. Germline V gene data show CDR1 as SGHVS and CDR2 as FQNEAQ. The V gene end was trimmed by 4 bases and the J gene end by 5 bases; junction bases not matched to a gene: 10. CDR3 in DNA: TGTGCCAGCAGCTCCACCCAGGGGGGACAGGGGTATGGCTACACCTTC. The encoded protein is CASSSTQGGQGYGYTF.

This clone has only one observation. The chain combines TRBV29-1 with TRBJ1-3, with D unclear. CDR1 SQVTM and CDR2 ANQGSEA come from the germline V gene. This CDR3 comprises 15 residues. Trimming removed 1 base at V and 0 bases at J, with 10 bases between. CDR3 in amino acids: CSVEGLRASGNTIYF. DNA for the CDR3: TGCAGCGTTGAAGGTCTTAGGGCCTCTGGAAACACCATATATTTT. Complete variable domain (other parts from reference TRBV29-1 and TRBJ1-3): SAVISQKPSRDICQRGTSLTIQCQVDSQVTMMFWYRQQPGQSLTLIATANQGSEATYESGFVIDKFPISRPNLTFSTLTVSNMSPEDSSIYLCSVEGLRASGNTIYFGEGSWLTVV.

V and J are TRBV5-6 and TRBJ1-2; D ambiguous. Trimming removed 3 bases from V and 3 bases from J, with 3 bases in between. The CDR3 has 11 residues. The V gene's germline CDR1 is SGHDT and CDR2 YYEEEE. In DNA form, the CDR3 reads TGTGCCAGCAGCTCATACTATGGCTACACCTTC. As protein: CASSSYYGYTF.

The chain carries TRBV5-5 and TRBJ1-2; 9 bases fit TRBD1. The CDR3 covers 16 residues. Per the germline V gene, CDR1 is SGHKS and CDR2 is YYEKEE (reference sequence). J was trimmed by 4 bases and V by 1 base; bases with no gene match: 8. CDR3 in amino acids: CASSLNPGQGGYGYTF. In nucleotides, the CDR3 is TGTGCCAGCAGCTTGAATCCGGGACAGGGAGGCTATGGCTACACCTTC.

The V gene is TRBV28, the J gene TRBJ2-7; unclear D gene. The germline gives CDR1 MDHEN, CDR2 SYDVKM. The CDR3 is made up of 18 amino acids. V was shortened by 4 bases and J by 0 bases, with 22 bases between the two germline ends. Here the CDR3 reads CASSSTGGWASGSYEQYF. In DNA, the CDR3 is TGTGCCAGCAGTTCCACGGGCGGTTGGGCGTCTGGCTCCTACGAGCAGTACTTC.

This chain uses TRBV4-3 with TRBJ2-7, with 8 positions matching TRBD2. Germline V lookup: CDR1 LGHNA, CDR2 YSLEER. V shed 0 bases and J 2 bases; nucleotides not matched to a gene: 12. The CDR3 runs 18 residues. CDR3 region: CASSQDRSPAGATYEQYF. CDR3 bases: TGCGCCAGCAGCCAAGATCGTTCCCCAGCGGGAGCGACCTACGAGCAGTACTTC.

The chain combines TRBV28 with TRBJ1-4; D ambiguous. Looked up from germline, CDR1 is MDHEN and CDR2 is SYDVKM. The CDR3 has 14 amino acids. Trimming cost V 7 bases and J 0 bases, with 9 bases left between them. CDR3 in DNA: TGTGCCAGCACCTCAGCCGCAACTAATGAAAAACTGTTTTTT. Amino acid sequence: CASTSAATNEKLFF.

CDR3 loop: CASGGAANYGYTF. The CDR3 nucleotides are TGTGCCAGCGGGGGGGCAGCTAACTATGGCTACACCTTC. The chain uses TRBV28 and TRBJ1-2; D possibly corresponds to TRBD1 (6 bases). Between the trimmed V and J ends, which lost 8 bases and 0 bases, there was a span of 10 bases. This CDR3 contains 13 residues. Germline lookup yields CDR1 MDHEN and CDR2 SYDVKM.

The chain employs TRBV30 and TRBJ2-1, with 12 bases aligning to TRBD2. J was trimmed by 7 bases and V by 3 bases; bases with no gene match: 13. CDR3 length equals 17 residues. Germline CDR1 and CDR2: GTSNPN and SVGIG (reference sequence). Here the CDR3 reads CAWRDPRASGRVNEQFF. The CDR3 DNA reads as TGTGCCTGGAGAGACCCCCGGGCTAGCGGGAGGGTGAATGAGCAGTTCTTC. Complete variable domain (other parts from reference TRBV30 and TRBJ2-1): SQTIHQWPATLVQPVGSPLSLECTVEGTSNPNLYWYRQAAGRGLQLLFYSVGIGQISSEVPQNLSASRPQDRQFILSSKKLLLSDSGFYLCAWRDPRASGRVNEQFFGPGTRLTVL.

The chain carries TRBV2 and TRBJ2-1, with TRBD2 matching over 10 bases. V was clipped by 4 bases and J by 6 bases; unmatched bases: 6. The CDR3 runs to 15 residues. From germline, CDR1 is SNHLY and CDR2 FYNNEI. Written as DNA, the CDR3 is TGTGCCAGCAGTGCCGAGCGGGAGGGCCTCAATGAGCAGTTCTTC. This encodes CASSAEREGLNEQFF.

The chain joins TRBV18 to TRBJ2-6; D is unresolved. From germline, CDR1 is KGHSH and CDR2 LQKENI. Deletions cut 3 bases from V and 0 bases from J, with 9 bases between. CDR3 length equals 16 residues. The CDR3 loop reads CASSPRRSSGANVLTF. CDR3 sequence (DNA): TGTGCCAGCTCACCTAGACGAAGCTCTGGGGCCAACGTCCTGACTTTC.

This chain links TRBV7-2 with TRBJ2-7, with 8 bases that match TRBD1. Germline loops: CDR1 SGHTA, CDR2 FQGNSA. V was clipped by 0 bases and J by 3 bases; unmatched bases: 4. The CDR3 consists of 15 residues. The CDR3 sequence is CASSLAGQGFYEQYF. In DNA, the CDR3 is TGTGCCAGCAGCTTAGCCGGACAGGGATTCTACGAGCAGTACTTC.

This chain connects TRBV19 to TRBJ2-1, with 9 bases fitting TRBD1. The V and J ends lost 5 bases and 9 bases, in that order; junction bases with no gene match: 8. CDR1 and CDR2 (germline): LNHDA, SQIVND (reference sequence). The CDR3 extends over 14 amino acids. CDR3 protein: CASSGVGTGFEQFF. As DNA, the CDR3 is TGTGCCAGTAGTGGAGTGGGGACAGGGTTTGAGCAGTTCTTC.

The CDR3 loop is CASSLQGGQNYGYTF. The CDR3 DNA sequence: TGTGCCAGCAGCCTCCAGGGAGGGCAAAACTATGGCTACACCTTC. The gene calls are TRBV7-2 and TRBJ1-2, with D tentatively TRBD1 (5 bases). Germline lookup yields CDR1 SGHTA and CDR2 FQGNSA. The CDR3 runs 15 residues. V lost 5 bases, J lost 2 bases, and 15 bases lay in between.

DNA for the CDR3: TGTGCCAGCTCGCTAGCGGGAGGCTCCAAGAAGACCCAGTACTTC. Protein: CASSLAGGSKKTQYF. The V gene is TRBV18, the J gene TRBJ2-5, with 11 bases lining up with TRBD2. Per germline, CDR1 KGHSH and CDR2 LQKENI. The CDR3 is 15 residues long. V lost 6 bases and J lost 6; bases outside the gene matches: 9. Together with reference TRBV18 and TRBJ2-5, the CDR3 gives the full variable domain: NAGVMQNPRHLVRRRGQEARLRCSPMKGHSHVYWYRQLPEEGLKFMVYLQKENIIDESGMPKERFSAEFPKEGPSILRIQQVVRGDSAAYFCASSLAGGSKKTQYFGPGTRLLVL.

The V gene is TRBV30, the J gene TRBJ2-5; D is perhaps TRBD1 (5 bases). There are 15 residues in the CDR3. V lost 4 bases and J lost 5, with 20 bases in between. Germline V lookup: CDR1 GTSNPN, CDR2 SVGIG (reference sequence). CDR3 sequence reads: CAWTLGRWTGETQYF. CDR3 nucleotide sequence: TGTGCCTGGACGTTGGGGCGGTGGACGGGCGAGACCCAGTACTTC. Supplemented by reference TRBV30 and TRBJ2-5, the full variable domain reads SQTIHQWPATLVQPVGSPLSLECTVEGTSNPNLYWYRQAAGRGLQLLFYSVGIGQISSEVPQNLSASRPQDRQFILSSKKLLLSDSGFYLCAWTLGRWTGETQYFGPGTRLLVL.

This sequence joins TRBV7-2 and TRBJ2-7, with 7 bases matching TRBD2. CDR3 length equals 16 residues. Germline values: CDR1 SGHTA, CDR2 FQGNSA. V was clipped by 1 base and J by 1 base; unmatched bases: 7. This CDR3 is CASSLEAGLVSYEQYF. Written as DNA, the CDR3 is TGTGCCAGCAGCTTAGAAGCGGGGCTAGTTTCCTACGAGCAGTACTTC.

This sequence joins TRBV5-4 and TRBJ2-2; 9 bases agree with TRBD2. The junction had 5 bases not matched to a gene; V was cut back by 0 bases and J by 5 bases. The CDR3 loop spans 16 amino acids. The V gene's germline CDR1 is SGHNT and CDR2 YYREEE (reference sequence). The CDR3 is CASSLEIAGVTGELFF. CDR3 in DNA: TGTGCCAGCAGCTTGGAAATAGCGGGAGTGACCGGGGAGCTGTTTTTT. The full variable domain, completed using reference TRBV5-4 and TRBJ2-2, is ETGVTQSPTHLIKTRGQQVTLRCSSQSGHNTVSWYQQALGQGPQFIFQYYREEENGRGNFPPRFSGLQFPNYSSELNVNALELDDSALYLCASSLEIAGVTGELFFGEGSRLTVL.

The chain is built from TRBV19 and TRBJ2-2; 8 bases are shared with TRBD1. Germline V gene sequence: CDR1 LNHDA, CDR2 SQIVND (reference sequence). The junction had 9 bases not matched to a gene; V was cut back by 5 bases and J by 4 bases. There are 16 residues in the CDR3. This CDR3 is CASSPGTGRATGELFF. Written as DNA, the CDR3 is TGTGCCAGTAGTCCCGGGACAGGCCGCGCCACCGGGGAGCTGTTTTTT. The entire variable domain, with the rest obtained from reference TRBV19 and TRBJ2-2, is as follows: DGGITQSPKYLFRKEGQNVTLSCEQNLNHDAMYWYRQDPGQGLRLIYYSQIVNDFQKGDIAEGYSVSREKKESFPLTVTSAQKNPTAFYLCASSPGTGRATGELFFGEGSRLTVL.

CDR3 DNA: TGTGCCAGCCTTAGGGCAGGGGGCTATGGCTACACCTTC. Amino acids: CASLRAGGYGYTF. The chain is built from TRBV27 and TRBJ1-2, with 7 bases matching TRBD1. The ends lost 8 bases at V and 4 bases at J; junction bases unmatched: 7. CDR1 and CDR2 from the germline V gene are MNHEY and SMNVEV (reference sequence). The CDR3 runs 13 residues.

The J gene is TRBJ2-3, the V gene TRBV9, with 13 bases fitting TRBD2. Trimming at V came to 3 bases and at J to 4 bases, leaving 8 bases not matched to a gene. This CDR3 is built from 17 residues. CDR1 SGDLS and CDR2 YYNGEE come from the germline V gene. CDR3 coding DNA: TGTGCCAGCAGCGAAAGACTAGCGGGAGGTTATGCAGATACGCAGTATTTT. It is translated as CASSERLAGGYADTQYF.

The J gene is TRBJ2-2, the V gene TRBV4-3; 7 positions agree with TRBD2. The CDR3 loop spans 15 amino acids. Per germline, CDR1 LGHNA and CDR2 YSLEER. V dropped 1 base and J dropped 6; count of bases not matched to a gene: 5. In nucleotides, the CDR3 is TGCGCCAGCAGCCAAGTCGTGGGAGGGCCCGGGGAGCTGTTTTTT. As protein: CASSQVVGGPGELFF.

The chain has TRBV28 and TRBJ2-5; TRBD1 agrees at 8 bases. The CDR3 is 18 residues long. CDR1 MDHEN and CDR2 SYDVKM come from the germline V gene. The V gene end was trimmed by 6 bases and the J gene end by 1 base; junction bases not matched to a gene: 16. For the CDR3, the DNA is TGTGCCAGCAGCCTTAATTACAGGGGGTCCTCACTCCAAGAGACCCAGTACTTC. This sequence encodes CASSLNYRGSSLQETQYF. Full variable domain (remainder filled in from reference TRBV28 and TRBJ2-5): DVKVTQSSRYLVKRTGEKVFLECVQDMDHENMFWYRQDPGLGLRLIYFSYDVKMKEKGDIPEGYSVSREKKERFSLILESASTNQTSMYLCASSLNYRGSSLQETQYFGPGTRLLVL.

This clone has only one observation. The chain couples TRBV7-9 to TRBJ2-7; 11 nucleotides agree with TRBD2. Germline trimming cut 3 bases from V and 3 bases from J; bases unmatched to any gene: 1. CDR1 and CDR2 from the germline V gene are SEHNR and FQNEAQ (reference sequence). This CDR3 region has 14 residues. CDR3 DNA sequence: TGTGCCAGCAGCTTTACTAGCGGGAGCTACGAGCAGTACTTC. It specifies CASSFTSGSYEQYF.

V usage is TRBV7-3 and J usage is TRBJ1-1; D is ambiguous. The V end was cut by 3 bases, the J end by 7 bases, with 12 bases between. The germline V gene has CDR1 SGHTA and CDR2 FQGTGA. The CDR3 totals 13 residues. The CDR3 reads CASSFWKESEAFF. CDR3 coding DNA: TGTGCCAGCAGCTTCTGGAAAGAGAGTGAAGCTTTCTTT.

J is TRBJ1-2 and V is TRBV27, with TRBD1 identical over 7 bases. This CDR3 contains 15 residues. Per germline, CDR1 MNHEY and CDR2 SMNVEV (reference sequence). J gave up 2 bases and V 6 bases, and 9 bases lay outside the gene matches. The CDR3 nucleotides read TGTGCCAGCAGCTCACTCGACAGGGTGAACTATGGCTACACCTTC. This codes for CASSSLDRVNYGYTF.

This clone occurred a few times. DNA for the CDR3: TGTGCCAGCAGTTACAGGGGGCCCTACGAGCAGTACTTC. Protein: CASSYRGPYEQYF. This chain joins TRBV6-6 and TRBJ2-7; 7 bases match TRBD1. The CDR3 runs to 13 residues. With V trimmed by 2 bases and J by 2 bases, 0 bases remained unmatched. CDR1 MNHNY and CDR2 SVGAGI come from the germline V gene (reference sequence).

DNA of the CDR3: TGTGCCAGCAGCCGCTCCGGGAAAACCTACGAGCAGTACTTC. Protein product: CASSRSGKTYEQYF. The rearrangement joins TRBV28 to TRBJ2-7; perhaps TRBD2 as D (5 bases). Germline V CDR1 and CDR2: MDHEN, SYDVKM. The V and J ends lost 6 bases and 2 bases respectively, with 14 bases between them. The CDR3 is 14 residues long.

The chain uses TRBV28 and TRBJ1-3, with 9 positions matching TRBD1. CDR3 length equals 15 residues. V shed 7 bases, J shed 1 base, and the junction held 5 bases outside the gene matches. The germline V gene encodes CDR1 MDHEN and CDR2 SYDVKM. The CDR3 sequence: CASKETGGSGNTIYF. In DNA form, the CDR3 reads TGTGCCAGCAAGGAGACAGGGGGGTCTGGAAACACCATATATTTT.